These 10 T cell receptor beta chains came from one sample sequenced in a study of beta chain features in type 1 diabetes. These receptors lack a known antigen. Study outcomes and limitations: The study found moderately but significantly shorter TCRB CDR3s in all four CD4+ subsets of Type 1 diabetes patients.

Expressed TCRB transcripts were sequenced because the isolated RNA had all been reverse transcribed beforehand. Sequenced by immunoSEQ multiplex PCR; TCRdb stores in-frame clones only, minus some. The repertoire holds about 740,000 clones, with roughly 13% as singletons. Sequenced: naive CD4+ T cells from blood. These receptor sequences come from a man younger than 35 with type 1 diabetes.

J is TRBJ2-1 and V is TRBV18, with a weak D call TRBD2 (6 bases). V lost 3 bases and J 6 bases, leaving 15 bases between the germline ends. The CDR3 runs 15 residues. Germline CDR1 is KGHSH and CDR2 is LQKENI. CDR3 in DNA: TGTGCCAGCTCACCGGACCGGGGGAAGTCCAATGAGCAGTTCTTC. Protein product: CASSPDRGKSNEQFF.

This clone was detected only a few times. The CDR3 loop reads CASSPAGWDTDTQYF. The CDR3 coding sequence is TGTGCCAGCTCACCAGCGGGGTGGGATACAGATACGCAGTATTTT. This rearrangement joins TRBV18 to TRBJ2-3; D may be TRBD2 (6 bases). V lost 2 bases and J 3 bases, leaving 12 bases between the germline ends. The germline V gene encodes CDR1 KGHSH and CDR2 LQKENI. The CDR3 is 15 residues long.

This clone was counted between two and nine times. The V call is TRBV30, the J call TRBJ2-5; D possibly corresponds to TRBD1 (6 bases). CDR1 is GTSNPN, CDR2 SVGIG, per germline (reference sequence). Trimming took off 1 base at V and 5 bases at J, with 14 bases between the two ends. This CDR3 is built from 14 residues. CDR3 in DNA: TGTGCCTGGAGTGAAGGCCAGGGGTTTGAGACCCAGTACTTC. It translates to CAWSEGQGFETQYF. The full variable domain, in which reference TRBV30 and TRBJ2-5 provide the parts outside the CDR3, is SQTIHQWPATLVQPVGSPLSLECTVEGTSNPNLYWYRQAAGRGLQLLFYSVGIGQISSEVPQNLSASRPQDRQFILSSKKLLLSDSGFYLCAWSEGQGFETQYFGPGTRLLVL.

This clone came up a few times. This sequence joins TRBV6-5 and TRBJ2-3; no clear D. The CDR3 has 12 amino acids. Looked up from germline, CDR1 is MNHEY and CDR2 is SVGAGI. With 2 bases removed from V and 5 bases from J, the gap between germline ends came to 5 bases. The CDR3 sequence is CASSYRRDTQYF. The CDR3 bases are TGTGCCAGCAGTTACCGTAGAGATACGCAGTATTTT.

The J gene is TRBJ1-1, the V gene TRBV5-6; D call uncertain. This CDR3 region has 12 residues. Germline V gene sequence: CDR1 SGHDT, CDR2 YYEEEE. The V gene lost 0 bases and the J gene lost 7 bases, with 7 bases spanning the gap. In DNA form, the CDR3 reads TGTGCCAGCAGCTTGGGGCAGTTTGAAGCTTTCTTT. Protein product: CASSLGQFEAFF.

This clone appeared a few times. The chain uses TRBV6-1 and TRBJ2-3, with 8 bases lining up with TRBD2. V trimming: 2 bases; J trimming: 1 base; junction bases outside the gene matches: 2. Germline V gene data show CDR1 as MNHNS and CDR2 as SASEGT. This CDR3 contains 15 residues. The CDR3 here is CASSEPAGGTDTQYF. The CDR3 DNA reads as TGTGCCAGCAGTGAACCAGCGGGGGGCACAGATACGCAGTATTTT.

This clone was detected only a few times. Other DNA sequences in this specimen translate into the identical CDR3. This chain joins TRBV30 and TRBJ1-3; weak D call: TRBD1 (6 bases). CDR1 and CDR2 from the germline V gene are GTSNPN and SVGIG (reference sequence). The CDR3 consists of 13 residues. Deletions cut 2 bases from V and 2 bases from J, with 7 bases between. The CDR3, as DNA: TGTGCCTGGAGTTCAGGGGCTGGAAACACCATATATTTT. The encoded protein is CAWSSGAGNTIYF.

This rearrangement joins TRBV9 to TRBJ2-3; 8 bases are a match to TRBD2. Germline trimming cut 0 bases from V and 8 bases from J; bases unmatched to any gene: 8. Germline V CDR1 and CDR2: SGDLS, YYNGEE. The CDR3 loop spans 15 amino acids. Written as DNA, the CDR3 is TGTGCCAGCAGCGTAGAAGGCGGGGGGAGTGGTACGCAGTATTTT. Residues: CASSVEGGGSGTQYF.

The rearrangement joins TRBV29-1 to TRBJ2-7; perhaps D is TRBD1 or TRBD2 (5 bases each). CDR1 and CDR2 (germline): SQVTM, ANQGSEA. The V end was cut by 1 base, the J end by 2 bases, with 12 bases between. The CDR3 covers 14 residues. The CDR3 DNA follows: TGCAGCGTTGAAGTCGGGGCCGGAACCTACGAGCAGTACTTC. Residues: CSVEVGAGTYEQYF.

This clone has just a few counts. Other DNA sequences of this sample code for an identical CDR3. The V and J genes are TRBV30 and TRBJ2-2; TRBD2 might be the D (6 bases). Trimming cost V 0 bases and J 5 bases, with 7 bases left between them. The CDR3 extends over 13 amino acids. Germline V gene sequence: CDR1 GTSNPN, CDR2 SVGIG (reference sequence). The CDR3 bases are TGTGCCTGGAGTGTGGGGGGAACCGGGGAGCTGTTTTTT. Translation gives CAWSVGGTGELFF.